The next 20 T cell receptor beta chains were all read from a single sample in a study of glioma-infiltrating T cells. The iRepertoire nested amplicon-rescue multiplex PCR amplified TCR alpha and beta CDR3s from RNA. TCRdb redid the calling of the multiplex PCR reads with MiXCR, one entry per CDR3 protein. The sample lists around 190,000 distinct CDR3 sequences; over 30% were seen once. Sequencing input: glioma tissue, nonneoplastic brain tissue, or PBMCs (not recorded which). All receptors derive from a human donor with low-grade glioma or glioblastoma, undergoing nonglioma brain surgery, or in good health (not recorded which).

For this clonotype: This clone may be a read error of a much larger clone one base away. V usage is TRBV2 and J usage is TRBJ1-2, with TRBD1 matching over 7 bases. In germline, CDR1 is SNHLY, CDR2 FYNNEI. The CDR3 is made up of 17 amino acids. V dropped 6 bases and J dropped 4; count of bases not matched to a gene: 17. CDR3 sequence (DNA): TGTGCCAGCAGCGCCCCTCCCAGGACAGGACATCTCTATGGCTACACCTTC. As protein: CASSAPPRTGHLYGYTF.

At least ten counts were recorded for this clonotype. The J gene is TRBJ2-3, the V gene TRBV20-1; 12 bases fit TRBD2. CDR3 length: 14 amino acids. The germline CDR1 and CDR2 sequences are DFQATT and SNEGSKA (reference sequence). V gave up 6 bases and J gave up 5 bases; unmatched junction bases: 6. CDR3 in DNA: TGCAGTGCCCCGACTAGCGGGAGAGGAGATACGCAGTATTTT. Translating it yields CSAPTSGRGDTQYF.

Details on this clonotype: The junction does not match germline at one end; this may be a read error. This CDR3 reads CASSSLLSTGTQYF. CDR3 in DNA: TGTGCCAGCAGCTCTTTACTATCCACAGGTACGCAGTATTTT. This chain uses TRBV7-2 with TRBJ2-3; possible D gene TRBD1, 5 bases. CDR1 is SGHTA, CDR2 FQGNSA, per germline. This CDR3 comprises 14 residues.

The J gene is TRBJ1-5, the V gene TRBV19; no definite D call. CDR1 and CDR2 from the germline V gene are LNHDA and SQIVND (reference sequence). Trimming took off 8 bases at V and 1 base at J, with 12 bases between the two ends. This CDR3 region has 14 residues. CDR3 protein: CASCFRGSNQPQHF. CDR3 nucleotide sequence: TGTGCCAGTTGTTTCCGGGGAAGCAATCAGCCCCAGCATTTT. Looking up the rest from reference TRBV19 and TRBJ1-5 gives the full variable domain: DGGITQSPKYLFRKEGQNVTLSCEQNLNHDAMYWYRQDPGQGLRLIYYSQIVNDFQKGDIAEGYSVSREKKESFPLTVTSAQKNPTAFYLCASCFRGSNQPQHFGDGTRLSIL.

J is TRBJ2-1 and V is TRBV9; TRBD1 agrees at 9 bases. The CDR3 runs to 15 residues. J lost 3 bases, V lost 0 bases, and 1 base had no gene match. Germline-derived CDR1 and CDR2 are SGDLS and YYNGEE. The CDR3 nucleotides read TGTGCCAGCAGCGTAGGGACAGGGGTCTACAATGAGCAGTTCTTC. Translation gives CASSVGTGVYNEQFF.

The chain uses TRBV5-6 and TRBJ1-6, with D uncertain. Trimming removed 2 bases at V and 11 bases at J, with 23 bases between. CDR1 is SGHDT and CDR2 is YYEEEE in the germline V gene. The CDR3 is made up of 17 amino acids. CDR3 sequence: CASSFWPPERLSTPLHF. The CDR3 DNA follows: TGTGCCAGCAGCTTTTGGCCCCCGGAAAGACTCTCCACACCCCTCCACTTT. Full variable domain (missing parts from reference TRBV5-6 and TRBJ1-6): DAGVTQSPTHLIKTRGQQVTLRCSPKSGHDTVSWYQQALGQGPQFIFQYYEEEERQRGNFPDRFSGHQFPNYSSELNVNALLLGDSALYLCASSFWPPERLSTPLHFGNGTRLTVT.

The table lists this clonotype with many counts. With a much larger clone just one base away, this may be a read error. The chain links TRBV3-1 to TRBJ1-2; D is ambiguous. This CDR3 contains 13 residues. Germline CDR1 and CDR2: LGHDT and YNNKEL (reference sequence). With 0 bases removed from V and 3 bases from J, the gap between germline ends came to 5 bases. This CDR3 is CASSQDRDYGYTF. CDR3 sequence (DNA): TGTGCCAGCAGCCAAGATCGGGACTATGGCTACACCTTC.

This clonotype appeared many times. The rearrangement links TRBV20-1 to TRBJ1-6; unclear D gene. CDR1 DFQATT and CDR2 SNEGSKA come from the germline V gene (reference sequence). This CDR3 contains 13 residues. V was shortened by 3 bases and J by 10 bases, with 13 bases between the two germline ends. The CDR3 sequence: CSASWQELSPLHF. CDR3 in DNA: TGCAGTGCTAGTTGGCAGGAATTATCACCCCTCCACTTT.

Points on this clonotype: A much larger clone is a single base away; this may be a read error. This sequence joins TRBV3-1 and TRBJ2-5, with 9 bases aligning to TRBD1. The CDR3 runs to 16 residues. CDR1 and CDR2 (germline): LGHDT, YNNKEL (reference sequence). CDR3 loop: CAISQSPGTGIETQYF. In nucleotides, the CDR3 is TGTGCCATCAGCCAATCCCCCGGGACAGGGATAGAGACCCAGTACTTC.

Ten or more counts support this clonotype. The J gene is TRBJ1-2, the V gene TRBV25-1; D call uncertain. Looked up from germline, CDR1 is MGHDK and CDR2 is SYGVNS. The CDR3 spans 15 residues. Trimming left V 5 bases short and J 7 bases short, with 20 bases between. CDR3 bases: TGTGCCAGCAGTCCGAATTGGGAAAAGGATGCTGGCTACACCTTC. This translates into CASSPNWEKDAGYTF.

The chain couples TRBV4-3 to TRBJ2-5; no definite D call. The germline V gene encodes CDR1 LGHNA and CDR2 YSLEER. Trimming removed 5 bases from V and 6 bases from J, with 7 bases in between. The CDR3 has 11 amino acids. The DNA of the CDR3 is TGCGCCAGCAGCTTGCAGCAGACCCAGTACTTC. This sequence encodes CASSLQQTQYF.

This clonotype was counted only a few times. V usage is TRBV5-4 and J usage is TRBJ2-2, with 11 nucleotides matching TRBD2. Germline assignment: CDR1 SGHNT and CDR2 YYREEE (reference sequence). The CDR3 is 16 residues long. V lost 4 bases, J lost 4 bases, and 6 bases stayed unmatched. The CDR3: CASSGGTSGITGELFF. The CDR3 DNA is TGTGCCAGCAGCGGCGGGACTAGCGGAATCACCGGGGAGCTGTTTTTT.

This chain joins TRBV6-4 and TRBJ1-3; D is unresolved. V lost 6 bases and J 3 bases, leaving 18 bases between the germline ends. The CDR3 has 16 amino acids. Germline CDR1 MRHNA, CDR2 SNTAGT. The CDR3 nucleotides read TGTGCCAGCAGCTTCCTAGCGGGAACGAGTGGAAACACCATATATTTT. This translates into CASSFLAGTSGNTIYF.

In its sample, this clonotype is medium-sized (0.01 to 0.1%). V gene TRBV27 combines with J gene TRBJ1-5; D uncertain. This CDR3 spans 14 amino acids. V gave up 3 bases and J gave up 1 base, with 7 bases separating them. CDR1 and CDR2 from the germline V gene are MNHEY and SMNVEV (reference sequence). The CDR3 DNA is TGTGCCAGCAGTTTCGGGCGGAGCAATCAGCCCCAGCATTTT. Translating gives CASSFGRSNQPQHF.

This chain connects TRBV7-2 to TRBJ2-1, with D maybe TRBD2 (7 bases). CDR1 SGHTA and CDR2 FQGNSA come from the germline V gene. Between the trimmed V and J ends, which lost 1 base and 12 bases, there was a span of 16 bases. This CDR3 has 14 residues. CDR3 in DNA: TGTGCCAGCAGCTTAGGGGGAGGGACACTGGTGCAGTTCTTC. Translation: CASSLGGGTLVQFF. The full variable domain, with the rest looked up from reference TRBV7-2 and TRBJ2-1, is GAGVSQSPSNKVTEKGKDVELRCDPISGHTALYWYRQSLGQGLEFLIYFQGNSAPDKSGLPSDRFSAERTGGSVSTLTIQRTQQEDSAVYLCASSLGGGTLVQFFGPGTRLTVL.

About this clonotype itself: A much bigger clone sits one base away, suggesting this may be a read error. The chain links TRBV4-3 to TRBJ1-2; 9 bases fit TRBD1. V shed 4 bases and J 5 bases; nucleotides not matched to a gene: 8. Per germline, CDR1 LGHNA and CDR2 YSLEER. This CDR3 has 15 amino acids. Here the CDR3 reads CASSPPDRGLYGYTF. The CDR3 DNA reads TGCGCCAGCAGCCCACCGGACAGGGGCCTGTATGGCTACACCTTC.

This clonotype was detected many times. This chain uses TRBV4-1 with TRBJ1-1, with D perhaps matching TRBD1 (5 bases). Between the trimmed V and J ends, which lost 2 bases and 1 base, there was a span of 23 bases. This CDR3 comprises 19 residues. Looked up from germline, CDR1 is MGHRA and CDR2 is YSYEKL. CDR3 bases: TGCGCCAGCAGCCAACCCGCCCGGGGAGGGGATGAGGCGAACACTGAAGCTTTCTTT. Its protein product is CASSQPARGGDEANTEAFF.

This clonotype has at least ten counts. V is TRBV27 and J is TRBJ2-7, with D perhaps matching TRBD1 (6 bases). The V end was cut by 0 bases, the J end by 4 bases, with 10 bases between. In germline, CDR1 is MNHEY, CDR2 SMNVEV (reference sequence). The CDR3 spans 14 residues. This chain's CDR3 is CASSLSERGYEQYF. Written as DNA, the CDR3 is TGTGCCAGCAGTTTATCGGAAAGGGGGTACGAGCAGTACTTC.

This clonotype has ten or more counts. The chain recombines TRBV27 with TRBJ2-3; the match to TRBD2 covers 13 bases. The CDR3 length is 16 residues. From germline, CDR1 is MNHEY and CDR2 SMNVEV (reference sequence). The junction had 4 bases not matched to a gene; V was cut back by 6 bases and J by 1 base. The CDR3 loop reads CASSHGLAGGTDTQYF. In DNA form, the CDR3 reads TGTGCCAGCAGCCACGGACTAGCGGGAGGCACAGATACGCAGTATTTT.

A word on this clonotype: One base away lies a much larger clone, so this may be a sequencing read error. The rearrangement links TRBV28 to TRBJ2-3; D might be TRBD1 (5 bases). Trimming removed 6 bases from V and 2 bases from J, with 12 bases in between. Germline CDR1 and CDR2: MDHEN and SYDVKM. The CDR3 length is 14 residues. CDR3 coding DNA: TGTGCCAGCAGCATAGGGGCCTACACAGATACGCAGTATTTT. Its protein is CASSIGAYTDTQYF. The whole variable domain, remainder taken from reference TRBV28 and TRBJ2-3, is DVKVTQSSRYLVKRTGEKVFLECVQDMDHENMFWYRQDPGLGLRLIYFSYDVKMKEKGDIPEGYSVSREKKERFSLILESASTNQTSMYLCASSIGAYTDTQYFGPGTRLTVL.